The 27 T cell receptor beta chains below all came from one sample that was sequenced in a study of blood T cell repertoires in COVID-19. Clones were read by immunoSEQ multiplex PCR, and TCRdb kept only the in-frame ones, dropping some. Of under 250,000 clones in the sample, 84% were seen once. The sample comprised peripheral blood. The receptors shown here come from a woman aged 45-65 years with active or convalescent COVID-19.

The chain links TRBV9 to TRBJ2-5; D might be TRBD2 (7 bases). The germline V gene has CDR1 SGDLS and CDR2 YYNGEE. The CDR3 loop spans 15 amino acids. Trimming shortened V by 1 base and J by 4 bases, and 14 bases separated the two germline ends. CDR3 protein: CASSVLGGAGETQYF. The CDR3, as DNA: TGTGCCAGCAGCGTACTAGGGGGGGCAGGAGAGACCCAGTACTTC.

The rearrangement uses TRBV11-3 and TRBJ2-1; D gene unclear. V lost 1 base to trimming and J lost 4 bases, with 8 bases between them. Germline CDR1 reads SGHNT; CDR2 reads YENEEA. This CDR3 region has 14 residues. The CDR3 DNA reads as TGTGCCAGCAGCTTAGGCGGCTTGTACAATGAGCAGTTCTTC. This codes for CASSLGGLYNEQFF. Full variable domain (remainder filled in from reference TRBV11-3 and TRBJ2-1): EAGVVQSPRYKIIEKKQPVAFWCNPISGHNTLYWYLQNLGQGPELLIRYENEEAVDDSQLPKDRFSAERLKGVDSTLKIQPAELGDSAVYLCASSLGGLYNEQFFGPGTRLTVL.

The V call is TRBV28, the J call TRBJ1-6, with a possible D match to TRBD1 (5 bases). Trimming removed 4 bases from V and 1 base from J, with 11 bases in between. The germline V gene has CDR1 MDHEN and CDR2 SYDVKM. CDR3 length: 16 residues. CDR3 nucleotide sequence: TGTGCCAGCAGTTCTGGGGGGAGGTCCTATAATTCACCCCTCCACTTT. This codes for CASSSGGRSYNSPLHF.

The chain carries TRBV27 and TRBJ2-2; no clear D. V was cut by 7 bases and J by 0 bases, with 9 bases left in between. CDR1 and CDR2 (germline): MNHEY, SMNVEV (reference sequence). The CDR3 is made up of 14 amino acids. The CDR3 protein is CASKQLSNTGELFF. The CDR3 coding sequence is TGTGCCAGCAAACAGCTGTCGAACACCGGGGAGCTGTTTTTT.

The chain links TRBV7-3 to TRBJ2-2; a weak D match, TRBD2 (6 bases). This CDR3 region has 15 residues. Trimming cost V 5 bases and J 1 base, with 11 bases left between them. Germline V gives CDR1 SGHTA, CDR2 FQGTGA. CDR3 loop: CASSPRGVNTGELFF. The DNA for the CDR3 is TGTGCCAGCAGCCCGCGGGGAGTGAACACCGGGGAGCTGTTTTTT.

This clone was observed a single time. The gene calls are TRBV18 and TRBJ1-3; weak D call: TRBD1 (5 bases). The CDR3 has 20 residues. Trimming left V 3 bases short and J 0 bases short, with 24 bases between. Germline-derived CDR1 and CDR2 are KGHSH and LQKENI. The CDR3 coding sequence is TGTGCCAGCTCACCGTTGATAGGAACAAGGGGAACGTCCTCTGGAAACACCATATATTTT. This codes for CASSPLIGTRGTSSGNTIYF.

This clone appeared a single time. This rearrangement joins TRBV3-1 (or the pseudogene TRBV3-2) to TRBJ2-7, with D maybe TRBD1 (6 bases). The CDR3 is 12 residues long. V lost 3 bases and J 5 bases, leaving 8 bases between the germline ends. Per the germline V gene, CDR1 is LGHDT and CDR2 is YNNKEL (reference sequence). CDR3 protein: CASSHRDNEQYV. As DNA, the CDR3 is TGTGCCAGCAGCCACAGGGACAACGAGCAGTACGTC.

The V and J genes are TRBV11-2 and TRBJ2-5; 8 positions match TRBD1. Germline values: CDR1 SGHAT, CDR2 FQNNGV. Trimming took 8 bases from V and 5 from J; bases not matched to a gene: 7. This CDR3 comprises 13 residues. CDR3 sequence reads: CASGQGSQETQYF. CDR3 DNA: TGTGCCAGCGGACAGGGCTCCCAGGAGACCCAGTACTTC.

This chain joins TRBV27 and TRBJ1-5; the D is unclear. This CDR3 is built from 13 residues. Trimming pared 8 bases from V and 7 bases from J, leaving 15 bases between. Germline values: CDR1 MNHEY, CDR2 SMNVEV (reference sequence). The CDR3, as DNA: TGTGCCAGCTCCACCCCCGGAGAACAGCCCCAGCATTTT. This codes for CASSTPGEQPQHF.

This rearrangement joins TRBV6-5 to TRBJ1-1, with a tentative D call TRBD1 (5 bases). The germline V gene encodes CDR1 MNHEY and CDR2 SVGAGI. The CDR3 consists of 13 residues. V was trimmed by 7 bases and J by 1 base, leaving 10 bases between them. The CDR3 DNA is TGTGCCAGCATGACAGTCCCGAACACTGAAGCTTTCTTT. Translated, it gives CASMTVPNTEAFF.

This clone was found once. V and J are TRBV19 and TRBJ1-5, with no clear D. The CDR3 covers 12 residues. In germline, CDR1 is LNHDA, CDR2 SQIVND (reference sequence). Trimming removed 3 bases at V and 5 bases at J, with 5 bases between. The CDR3 protein is CASSIADQPQHF. The CDR3 DNA reads TGTGCCAGTAGTATTGCGGATCAGCCCCAGCATTTT. The complete variable domain, with remaining parts taken from reference TRBV19 and TRBJ1-5, reads DGGITQSPKYLFRKEGQNVTLSCEQNLNHDAMYWYRQDPGQGLRLIYYSQIVNDFQKGDIAEGYSVSREKKESFPLTVTSAQKNPTAFYLCASSIADQPQHFGDGTRLSIL.

The chain employs TRBV28 and TRBJ1-1, with TRBD1 matching 8 bases. The CDR3 length is 16 residues. The junction had 11 bases not matched to a gene; V was cut back by 3 bases and J by 5 bases. Germline V lookup: CDR1 MDHEN, CDR2 SYDVKM. DNA for the CDR3: TGTGCCAGCAGTTTGGTCCGGACAGGGAGGGATACTGAAGCTTTCTTT. Encoded protein: CASSLVRTGRDTEAFF.

This sequence joins TRBV3-1 (or the pseudogene TRBV3-2) and TRBJ1-2; D not resolved. Trimming took 5 bases from V and 3 from J, leaving 10 bases between them. Germline V gene sequence: CDR1 LGHDT, CDR2 YNNKEL (reference sequence). The CDR3 spans 13 residues. The CDR3 DNA is TGTGCCAGCAGCTTTAGCAAGGACTATGGCTACACCTTC. Encoded protein: CASSFSKDYGYTF.

The V call is TRBV12-3 or TRBV12-4, the J call TRBJ2-3; tentatively, D is TRBD1 (5 bases). The ends were cut back, 6 bases at V and 2 bases at J, with 6 bases in the middle. This CDR3 has 12 amino acids. The CDR3 DNA reads as TGTGCCAGCAGGGACAACACAGATACGCAGTATTTT. Translated: CASRDNTDTQYF.

The chain couples TRBV7-2 to TRBJ1-6; 7 nucleotides align to TRBD1. The germline gives CDR1 SGHTA, CDR2 FQGNSA. J lost 6 bases, V lost 3 bases, and 5 bases had no gene match. This CDR3 is built from 15 residues. The CDR3 is CASSFLAGGNSPLHF. For the CDR3, the DNA is TGTGCCAGCAGCTTCCTGGCAGGGGGTAATTCACCCCTCCACTTT.

The J gene is TRBJ1-2, the V gene TRBV12-2; the D call TRBD1 from the table was never checked on the DNA. TRBV12-2 is listed as a pseudogene. CDR3 length: 15 residues. The CDR3 DNA follows: TGTGCAAGTCGCTTACTCAAACAGGGGGCGAGAGGCTACACCTTC. This encodes CASRLLKQGARGYTF.

This chain uses TRBV4-1 with TRBJ2-3; D is perhaps TRBD2 (6 bases). CDR1 and CDR2 from the germline V gene are MGHRA and YSYEKL. The V gene lost 4 bases and the J gene lost 3 bases, with 14 bases spanning the gap. The CDR3 loop spans 15 amino acids. CDR3 region: CASSRQGLATDTQYF. The CDR3 nucleotides are TGCGCCAGCAGCCGACAAGGTCTAGCGACAGATACGCAGTATTTT.

The count of this clone is one. The CDR3 bases are TGCAGCGTTGATCGGGGGGCTGGGGCCAACGTCCTGACTTTC. This translates into CSVDRGAGANVLTF. V gene TRBV29-1 combines with J gene TRBJ2-6; 7 nucleotides line up with TRBD2. From germline, CDR1 is SQVTM and CDR2 ANQGSEA. V dropped 3 bases and J dropped 2; count of bases not matched to a gene: 1. This CDR3 contains 14 residues. The whole variable domain, filled in from reference TRBV29-1 and TRBJ2-6, reads SAVISQKPSRDICQRGTSLTIQCQVDSQVTMMFWYRQQPGQSLTLIATANQGSEATYESGFVIDKFPISRPNLTFSTLTVSNMSPEDSSIYLCSVDRGAGANVLTFGAGSRLTVL.

This chain uses TRBV5-8 with TRBJ1-6; 7 nucleotides align to TRBD1. Germline CDR1 is SGHTS and CDR2 is YDEGEE. V trimming: 3 bases; J trimming: 11 bases; junction bases outside the gene matches: 8. There are 14 residues in the CDR3. CDR3 sequence: CASSYHRGIAPLHF. The CDR3 DNA sequence: TGTGCCAGCAGCTACCACAGGGGAATAGCACCCCTCCACTTT.

This clone was observed a few times. The V and J genes are TRBV15 and TRBJ2-5; 8 bases map to TRBD2. The CDR3 totals 14 residues. Germline CDR1 is LNHNV and CDR2 is YYDKDF (reference sequence). V lost 8 bases to trimming and J lost 5 bases; unmatched junction nucleotides: 10. This CDR3 is CATGELAVGETQYF. DNA of the CDR3: TGTGCCACCGGGGAACTAGCGGTTGGGGAGACCCAGTACTTC. Combining the CDR3 with reference TRBV15 and TRBJ2-5 gives the whole variable domain DAMVIQNPRYQVTQFGKPVTLSCSQTLNHNVMYWYQQKSSQAPKLLFHYYDKDFNNEADTPDNFQSRRPNTSFCFLDIRSPGLGDTAMYLCATGELAVGETQYFGPGTRLLVL.

V is TRBV10-2 and J is TRBJ2-2, with D possibly TRBD1 on 6 matching bases. Trimming pared 6 bases from V and 0 bases from J, leaving 8 bases between. The CDR3 is 14 amino acids. CDR1 and CDR2 (germline): WSHSY, SAAADI. CDR3 sequence: CASRRTANTGELFF. The CDR3 nucleotides are TGCGCCAGCAGGAGGACAGCGAACACCGGGGAGCTGTTTTTT.

This sequence joins TRBV7-2 and TRBJ2-5; 7 bases match TRBD1. Germline CDR1 is SGHTA and CDR2 is FQGNSA. With 5 bases clipped from V and 1 base from J, the junction kept 7 bases outside the gene matches. The CDR3 has 15 amino acids. The CDR3 bases are TGTGCCAGCAGCAACCCGACAGGGTTCCAAGAGACCCAGTACTTC. It encodes CASSNPTGFQETQYF.

This chain links TRBV5-1 with TRBJ2-6; 9 bases are shared with TRBD1. After removal of 4 bases from V and 2 bases from J, the junction contained 4 bases not matched to a gene. The CDR3 consists of 16 residues. The germline V gene has CDR1 SGHRS and CDR2 YFSETQ. The CDR3: CASSMGTGTGANVLTF. The CDR3 DNA sequence: TGCGCCAGCAGCATGGGGACAGGGACTGGGGCCAACGTCCTGACTTTC.

This chain links TRBV29-1 with TRBJ1-2, with a possible D match to TRBD1 (6 bases). Germline loops: CDR1 SQVTM, CDR2 ANQGSEA. V was clipped by 4 bases and J by 3 bases, with 15 bases between them. The length of the CDR3 is 14 residues. CDR3 nucleotides: TGCAGCGTTGTCATGGGAGGGGGGGACTATGGCTACACCTTC. Its protein is CSVVMGGGDYGYTF.

J is TRBJ1-2 and V is TRBV28; D ambiguous. The length of the CDR3 is 14 residues. V lost 6 bases, J lost 5 bases, and 16 bases lay in between. The germline CDR1 and CDR2 sequences are MDHEN and SYDVKM. CDR3: CASSLRRAVYGYTF. DNA for the CDR3: TGTGCCAGCAGCCTAAGGAGGGCGGTTTATGGCTACACCTTC.

The V call is TRBV7-9, the J call TRBJ2-7; 9 bases match TRBD2. This CDR3 is built from 15 residues. CDR1 is SEHNR, CDR2 FQNEAQ, per germline (reference sequence). With V trimmed by 6 bases and J by 6 bases, 12 bases remained unmatched. The CDR3 DNA follows: TGTGCCAGCAGTCGCGGGAGGGCCCAGTCCCCCGAGCAGTACTTC. Translation gives CASSRGRAQSPEQYF.

This clone was found many times. The chain couples TRBV5-6 to TRBJ2-3; 12 bases align to TRBD2. This CDR3 is 15 amino acids long. Per the germline V gene, CDR1 is SGHDT and CDR2 is YYEEEE. V lost 4 bases to trimming and J lost 7 bases; unmatched junction nucleotides: 7. The CDR3: CASSPSSGGANTQYF. DNA for the CDR3: TGTGCCAGCAGCCCGTCTAGCGGGGGGGCAAATACGCAGTATTTT.